Sequencing of this T cell receptor beta chain was carried out in a study of blood T cell repertoires in COVID-19 (dated by TCRdb to 2019 to 2021). Notes on the research overall: Samples from collaborators originated in the United States, Italy and Spain and spanned both the acute and convalescent phases of COVID-19. The prospective study material was composed of cDNA or gDNA derived from T cells, B-cell-depleted T cells, or PBMCs. The dataset comprised deeply sampled blood TCRbeta repertoires from subjects exposed to, actively infected with, or recovered from COVID-19. A freely available public database, intended as a resource for researchers studying the immune response to SARS-CoV-2, is where the repertoires were released. Samples were obtained from the ongoing ImmuneRACE study (first 160 participants) and from about 1,300 subjects provided by 6 global collaborators. Nearly every sample came with metadata listing a de-identified subject ID, COVID-19 status, age in years and sex. HLA class I and class II types, where available, came from metadata supplied by the sample provider rather than from assay-based typing. Broader findings and caveats from the paper: How much clinical and demographic metadata was included differed by source and by participant, and the metadata was provided uncurated.

The collaborating institutions used their own protocols to collect whole blood in K2EDTA tubes. For TCRbeta analysis, collaborators shipped samples as frozen whole blood, isolated PBMCs, or DNA extracted from either of those sample types. TCRbeta CDR3 regions were amplified from genomic DNA by means of the immunoSEQ Assay, a bias-controlled multiplex PCR. The paper's processing steps were these. The number of nucleated cells in each sample was estimated by amplification of reference gene primers within the assay. To quantify the absolute abundance of each unique TCRbeta CDR3 rearrangement, sequence reads were collapsed and filtered. For each sample, productive Simpson clonality was calculated as the square root of Simpson's diversity index across productive rearrangements. Sourced from immuneACCESS, this table was stored by TCRdb with only in-frame sequences that have V and J called. A share of the clones is absent; for the studies checked, an unresolved V gene accounts for under half, and the remainder has no known explanation. That table gives V, J and clone size, and the DNA gave D and trimming. The sample data list tens of thousands of clones, and over 80% of these were observed just once. Together, the top ten hold approximately 6.3% of the sample.

With respect to this clone: Its recognized antigen is unknown. The sample holds no much larger clone one base away, and base qualities are not on file.

From the cysteine up to the phenylalanine, the CDR3 has a length of 16 residues. The DNA shown is the 48-base CDR3, in frame from base 1. Here V drops 6 bases and J drops 2 bases, and the junction holds 12 bases not matched to any gene. CDR1 and CDR2, per the germline V gene (reference sequence), are MNHNY and SVGAGI. The sequence came from a woman aged 55-70 years with active COVID-19. The sequencing input was peripheral blood. The chain links TRBV6-6 with TRBJ2-7, and TRBD1 aligns with 8 junction nucleotides. The DNA sequence follows: TGTGCCAGCAGCCTCCCAGGGGGCATTCAACCCTACGAGCAGTACTTC. It translates as CASSLPGGIQPYEQYF.